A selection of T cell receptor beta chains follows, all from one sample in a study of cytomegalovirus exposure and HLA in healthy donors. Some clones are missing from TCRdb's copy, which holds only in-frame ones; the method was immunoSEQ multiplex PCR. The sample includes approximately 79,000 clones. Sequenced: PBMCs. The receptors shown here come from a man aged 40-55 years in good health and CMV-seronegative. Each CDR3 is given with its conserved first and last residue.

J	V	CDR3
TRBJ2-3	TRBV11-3	CASSPEQGADTQYF
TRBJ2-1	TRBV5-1	CASSLGGPTTYNEQFF
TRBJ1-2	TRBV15	CATGQGSYGYTF
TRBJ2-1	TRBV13	CASSLSRTYNEQFF
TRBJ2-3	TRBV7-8	CASSLVRGRTSTDTQYF
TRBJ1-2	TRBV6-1	CASSEWSREGGYTF
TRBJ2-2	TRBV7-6	CASSSGHQTGELFF
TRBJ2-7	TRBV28	CASSQLAGGYSYEQYF
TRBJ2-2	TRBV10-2	CASRGQTSSGELFF
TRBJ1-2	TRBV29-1	CSDSGQGDYGYTF
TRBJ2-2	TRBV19	CASSILPHRGRYTGELFF
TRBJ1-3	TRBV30	CAWSPGNSGNTIYF
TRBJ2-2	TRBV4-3	CASSQDPVRRSNTGELFF
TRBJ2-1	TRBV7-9	CASIPSPGALSYNEQFF
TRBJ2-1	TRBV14	CASSQLVAGGPDEQFF
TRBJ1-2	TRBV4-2	CASSQRDSFNYGYTF
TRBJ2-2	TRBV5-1	CASSLETPGQGGTGELFF
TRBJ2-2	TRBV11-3	CASSSSGLAPTGELFF
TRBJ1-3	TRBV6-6	CASSPEFGSGNTIYF
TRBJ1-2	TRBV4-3	CASSQDLGQILSFGYTF
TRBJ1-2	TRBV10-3	CAISEHFNYGYTF
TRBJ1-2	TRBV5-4	CASSSRRANGYTF
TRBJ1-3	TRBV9	CASSAQVTGNTIYF
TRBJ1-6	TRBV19	CASSIRQGAKESPLHF
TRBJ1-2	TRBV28	CASSFLGGYTF
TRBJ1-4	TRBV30	CAWSNTGHADEKLFF
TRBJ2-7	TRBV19	CASSMGTGGTYEQYF
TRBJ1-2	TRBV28	CASSLRPGGYRVYGYTF
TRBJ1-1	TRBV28	CASTLLGRNTEAFF
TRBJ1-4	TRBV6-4	CASSARDRGRQLSEKLFF
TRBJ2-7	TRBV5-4	CASSVSGGTSPNSYEQYF
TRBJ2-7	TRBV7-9	CASSEGLAGMGSREQYF
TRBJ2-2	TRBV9	CASSSRQGSTGELFF
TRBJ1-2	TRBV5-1	CASSDPGTGSVYGYTF
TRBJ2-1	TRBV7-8	CASSLGQVNNEQFF
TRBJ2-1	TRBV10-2	CASTPGVYNEQFF
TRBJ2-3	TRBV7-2	CASSHYSGEATDTQYF
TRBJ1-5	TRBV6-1	CASSEARAGHQPQHF